Listed here are 6 T cell receptor beta chains from one sample, sequenced in a study of human T cells and chemical hapten exposure. Individual cDNA molecules each carried unique molecular identifiers attached by the library. MiXCR, applied by TCRdb to the reads, yields one record per CDR3 protein. The sample holds about 120,000 distinct CDR3 sequences, around 9% seen once. Whole blood, unfractionated, served as the material for total RNA extraction. The source material was whole blood. The receptors here all came from a human donor in good health. Some clones in this sample may be carry-over from other donors' samples.

This clonotype was seen ten or more times. V and J are TRBV20-1 and TRBJ2-5; weak D call: TRBD1 (5 bases). V lost 3 bases, J lost 1 base, and 15 bases lay in between. Germline CDR1 is DFQATT and CDR2 is SNEGSKA (reference sequence). The CDR3 has 15 amino acids. In DNA form, the CDR3 reads TGCAGTGCTAGGGCCCTGGACACTGTCCAAGAGACCCAGTACTTC. Amino acids: CSARALDTVQETQYF.

This clonotype occurred many times. The chain employs TRBV6-5 and TRBJ1-6; no reliable D call. The V end was cut by 2 bases, the J end by 9 bases, with 14 bases between. The CDR3 sequence is 15 residues long. Germline V CDR1 and CDR2: MNHEY, SVGAGI. This CDR3 reads CASSYTQGIGSPLHF. The CDR3 DNA reads as TGTGCCAGCAGTTACACTCAAGGGATTGGTTCACCCCTCCACTTT.

V is TRBV7-8 and J is TRBJ2-1, with 9 bases fitting TRBD1. The CDR3 is 15 amino acids. The germline V gene has CDR1 SGHVS and CDR2 FQNEAQ. With 3 bases clipped from V and 4 bases from J, the junction kept 4 bases outside the gene matches. The DNA for the CDR3 is TGTGCCAGCAGCTTGTGGGACAGGGCTTACAATGAGCAGTTCTTC. Encoded protein: CASSLWDRAYNEQFF.

This clonotype was counted ten times or more. The chain uses TRBV29-1 and TRBJ1-2, with D possibly matching TRBD1 (5 bases). Per germline, CDR1 SQVTM and CDR2 ANQGSEA. The CDR3 sequence is 15 residues long. V gave up 1 base and J gave up 5 bases, with 17 bases separating them. CDR3 in amino acids: CSVEGQKGRHYGYTF. CDR3 in DNA: TGCAGCGTTGAAGGCCAGAAGGGACGACATTATGGCTACACCTTC.

The chain combines TRBV29-1 with TRBJ1-1, with a possible D match to TRBD1 (5 bases). Germline-derived CDR1 and CDR2 are SQVTM and ANQGSEA. V lost 5 bases, J lost 0 bases, and 10 bases lay in between. The CDR3 consists of 13 residues. The CDR3 protein is CSVMGPLNTEAFF. The CDR3 DNA follows: TGCAGCGTTATGGGGCCTTTGAACACTGAAGCTTTCTTT.

In this sample, this clonotype turned up a few times. CDR3 loop: CASTAEGWGTEAFF. In DNA, the CDR3 is TGTGCCAGCACTGCGGAGGGGTGGGGAACTGAAGCTTTCTTT. The rearrangement uses TRBV6-6 and TRBJ1-1; D perhaps matches TRBD1 (5 bases). The CDR3 is 14 residues long. V was shortened by 7 bases and J by 5 bases, with 17 bases between the two germline ends. Germline values: CDR1 MNHNY, CDR2 SVGAGI (reference sequence).